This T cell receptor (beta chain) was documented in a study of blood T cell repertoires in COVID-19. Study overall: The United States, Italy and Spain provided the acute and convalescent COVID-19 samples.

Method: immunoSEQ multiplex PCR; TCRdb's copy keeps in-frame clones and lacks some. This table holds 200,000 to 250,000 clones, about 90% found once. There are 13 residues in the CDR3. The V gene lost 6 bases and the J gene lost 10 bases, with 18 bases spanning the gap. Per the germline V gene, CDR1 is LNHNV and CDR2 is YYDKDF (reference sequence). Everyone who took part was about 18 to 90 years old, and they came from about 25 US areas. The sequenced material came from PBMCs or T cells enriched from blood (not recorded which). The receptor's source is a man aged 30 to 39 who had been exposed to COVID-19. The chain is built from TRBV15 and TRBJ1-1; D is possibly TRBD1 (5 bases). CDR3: CATSVTAGYRAFF. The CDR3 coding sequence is TGTGCCACCAGTGTGACAGCGGGATACCGAGCTTTCTTT.